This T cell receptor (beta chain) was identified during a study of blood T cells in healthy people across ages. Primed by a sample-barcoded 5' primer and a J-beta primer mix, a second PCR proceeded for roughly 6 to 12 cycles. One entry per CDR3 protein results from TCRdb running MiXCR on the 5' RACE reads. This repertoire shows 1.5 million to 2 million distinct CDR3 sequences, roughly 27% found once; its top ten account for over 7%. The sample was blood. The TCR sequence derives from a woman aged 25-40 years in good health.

In DNA, the CDR3 is TGTGCCAGCTCACGGGTCGGCGAGGTTATAAACACTGAAGCTTTCTTT. Translating it yields CASSRVGEVINTEAFF. V usage is TRBV18 and J usage is TRBJ1-1, with D unresolved. The germline V and J ends were trimmed by 4 bases and 2 bases, with 17 bases remaining between them. The CDR3 runs 16 residues. Germline assignment: CDR1 KGHSH and CDR2 LQKENI. Complete variable domain (other parts from reference TRBV18 and TRBJ1-1): NAGVMQNPRHLVRRRGQEARLRCSPMKGHSHVYWYRQLPEEGLKFMVYLQKENIIDESGMPKERFSAEFPKEGPSILRIQQVVRGDSAAYFCASSRVGEVINTEAFFGQGTRLTVV.